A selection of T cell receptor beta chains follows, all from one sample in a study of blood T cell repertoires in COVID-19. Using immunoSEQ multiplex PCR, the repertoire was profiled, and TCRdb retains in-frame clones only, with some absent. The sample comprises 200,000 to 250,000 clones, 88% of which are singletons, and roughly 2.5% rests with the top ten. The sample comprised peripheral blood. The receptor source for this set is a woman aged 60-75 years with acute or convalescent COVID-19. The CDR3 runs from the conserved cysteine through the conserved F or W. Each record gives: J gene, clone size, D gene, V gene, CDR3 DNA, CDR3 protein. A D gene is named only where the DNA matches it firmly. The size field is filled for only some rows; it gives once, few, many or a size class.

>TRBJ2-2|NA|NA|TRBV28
TGTGCCAGCTTCCTTTCCCCGGTGGGGGAGCTGTTTTTT
CASFLSPVGELFF
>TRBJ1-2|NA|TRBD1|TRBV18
TGTGCCAGCTCACCAGCCGGGACAGCAAATGGCTACACCTTC
CASSPAGTANGYTF
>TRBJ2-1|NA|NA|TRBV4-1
TGCGCCAGCAGCCCCCTTGGGAGGGGGGGTCCCTACAATGAGCAGTTCTTC
CASSPLGRGGPYNEQFF
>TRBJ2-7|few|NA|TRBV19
TGTGCCAGTAGTCCGCGGACAGGGAGGGTCTACGAGCAGTACTTC
CASSPRTGRVYEQYF
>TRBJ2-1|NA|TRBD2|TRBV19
TGTGCCAGTAGTAGATTTTTAGCGGGAGGTGACAATGAGCAGTTCTTC
CASSRFLAGGDNEQFF
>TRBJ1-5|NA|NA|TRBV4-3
TGCGCCAGCAGCCAGCACTTTGGCAATCAGCCCCAGCATTTT
CASSQHFGNQPQHF
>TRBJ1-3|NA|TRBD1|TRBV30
TGTGCCTGGAGTGCTACAGGGGTTTCTGGAAACACCATATATTTT
CAWSATGVSGNTIYF
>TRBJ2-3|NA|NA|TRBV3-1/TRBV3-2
TGTGCCAGCACAGGGAGGACAGATACGCAGTATTTT
CASTGRTDTQYF
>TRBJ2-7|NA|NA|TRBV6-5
TGTGCCAGCAGTTTCCCCAGGGGTGCGTACGAGCAGTACTTC
CASSFPRGAYEQYF
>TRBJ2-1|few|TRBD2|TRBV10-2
TGCGCCAGCAGGCTAGCGGGGGGGCAGGGATACAATGAGCAGTTCTTC
CASRLAGGQGYNEQFF
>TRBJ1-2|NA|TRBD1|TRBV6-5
TGTGCCAGCAGTTACACAGGGGGCAGCTATGGCTACACCTTC
CASSYTGGSYGYTF
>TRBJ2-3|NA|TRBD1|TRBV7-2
TGTGCCAGCAGCTCCGGACAGGGCGCACAGGGTACGCAGTATTTT
CASSSGQGAQGTQYF
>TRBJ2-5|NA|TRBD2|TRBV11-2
TGTGCCAGCAGCTTAGAAGGGACTAGCGTGGAGACCCAGTACTTC
CASSLEGTSVETQYF
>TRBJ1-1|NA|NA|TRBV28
TGTGCCAGCAGTTTGACCGGGAGGGCGAACACTGAAGCTTTCTTT
CASSLTGRANTEAFF
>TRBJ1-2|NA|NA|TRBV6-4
TGTGCCAGCAGCTCCGGGGAAGCTCGACTTGGGGTGGATGGCTACACCTTC
CASSSGEARLGVDGYTF
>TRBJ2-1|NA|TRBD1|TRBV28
TGTGCCAGCAGTTTATTAGGGGGCGGTCTTTATGAGCAGTTCTTC
CASSLLGGGLYEQFF
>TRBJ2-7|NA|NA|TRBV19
TGTGCCAGTAGTATTCCCCTAGCAGAGGCCTACGAGCAGTACTTC
CASSIPLAEAYEQYF
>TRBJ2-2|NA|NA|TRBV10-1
TGCGCCAGCCCCGTATTCGGTATCGGGGAGCTGTTTTTT
CASPVFGIGELFF
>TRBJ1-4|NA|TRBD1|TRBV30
TGTGCCTGGAGTGTTCGAGGGGGCAATGAAAAACTGTTTTTT
CAWSVRGGNEKLFF
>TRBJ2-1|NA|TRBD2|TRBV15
TGTGCCACCAGCAGAGATACTAGCGGGAGGCTTACCTACAATGAGCAGTTCTTC
CATSRDTSGRLTYNEQFF
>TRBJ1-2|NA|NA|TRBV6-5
TGTGCCAGCAGGGAGAGGGGGGGATTCTATGGCTACACCTTC
CASRERGGFYGYTF
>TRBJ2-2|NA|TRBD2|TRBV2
TGTGCCAGCAGTGTCGAGCGGGGGGCCGGGGAGCTGTTTTTT
CASSVERGAGELFF
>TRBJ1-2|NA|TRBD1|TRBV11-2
TGTGCCAGCAGGAGGACAGGAGCTAACTATGGCTACACCTTC
CASRRTGANYGYTF
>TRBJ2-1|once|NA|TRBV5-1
TGCGCCAGCAGCTTGGCGGGAGTCCCCTACAATGAGCAGTTCTTC
CASSLAGVPYNEQFF
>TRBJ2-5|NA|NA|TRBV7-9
TGTGCCAGCAGCTTAGAAGCGGCCCCCCAGTACTTC
CASSLEAAPQYF
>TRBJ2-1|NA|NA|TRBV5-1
TGCGCCAGCAGCTTTGGCCAGGCGGGGCGGTCCTACAATGAGCAGTTCTTC
CASSFGQAGRSYNEQFF
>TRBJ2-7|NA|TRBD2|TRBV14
TGTGCCAGCAGCCAAGTAATTCCGGGACTAGCGGGGGGGCCCTACGAGCAGTACTTC
CASSQVIPGLAGGPYEQYF
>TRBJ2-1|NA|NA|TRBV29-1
TGCAGCGTTGGGCAGGCTGACAATGAGCAGTTCTTC
CSVGQADNEQFF
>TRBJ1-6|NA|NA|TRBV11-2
TGTGCCAGCGGGGACACTCATAATTCACCCCTCCACTTT
CASGDTHNSPLHF
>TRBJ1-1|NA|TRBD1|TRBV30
TGTGCCTGGAGAAACAGGGGGGGCACTGAAGCTTTCTTT
CAWRNRGGTEAFF
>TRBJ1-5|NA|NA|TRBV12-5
TGTGCTAGTGGTTCCCATGGGGGGGGACGGCAGCCCCAGCATTTT
CASGSHGGGRQPQHF
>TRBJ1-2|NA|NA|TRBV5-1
TGCGCCAGCAGCCTCATTGGGCCTAACTATGGCTACACCTTC
CASSLIGPNYGYTF
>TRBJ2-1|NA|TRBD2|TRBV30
TGTGCCTGGAGTGTACTATGGAAGGGCGGGAGGCGAGGTTATGAGCAGTTCTTC
CAWSVLWKGGRRGYEQFF
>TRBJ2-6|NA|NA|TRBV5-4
TGTGCCAGCAGCTACATGGGGGGCTCTGGGGCCAACGTCCTGACTTTC
CASSYMGGSGANVLTF
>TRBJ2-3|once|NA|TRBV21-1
TGTGCCAGCAGCGCACCCGGGACAGCAAGCACAGATACGCAGTATTTT
CASSAPGTASTDTQYF
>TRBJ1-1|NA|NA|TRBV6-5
TGTGCCAGCAGCCCCTCGGGGAGCACTGAAGCTTTCTTT
CASSPSGSTEAFF
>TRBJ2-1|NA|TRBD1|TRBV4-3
TGCGCCAGCAGCCAAGAGGCGGGACAGGGGTACAATGAGCAGTTCTTC
CASSQEAGQGYNEQFF
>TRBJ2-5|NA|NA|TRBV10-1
TGCGCCAGCAGTCACCGGGACCAAGAGACCCAGTACTTC
CASSHRDQETQYF
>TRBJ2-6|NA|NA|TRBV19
TGTGCCAGTAGTATCCTAGGCTCTGGGGCCAACGTCCTGACTTTC
CASSILGSGANVLTF
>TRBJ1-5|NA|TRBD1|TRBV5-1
TGCGCCAGCAGCTTGGAGGGGGCGGCTAGTCAGCCCCAGCATTTT
CASSLEGAASQPQHF
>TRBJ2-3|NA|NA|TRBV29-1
TGCAGCGTTATATTGGCAGCGGGCAGCACAGATACGCAGTATTTT
CSVILAAGSTDTQYF
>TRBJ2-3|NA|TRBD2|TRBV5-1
TGCGCCAGCAGCGGGGGACTAGGCCCGAACGCAGATACGCAGTATTTT
CASSGGLGPNADTQYF
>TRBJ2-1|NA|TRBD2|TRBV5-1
TGCGCCAGCAGCTTAGATAGCGGGAATAATGAGCAGTTCTTC
CASSLDSGNNEQFF
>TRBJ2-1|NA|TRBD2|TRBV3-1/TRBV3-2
TGTGCCAGCAGCCAAGAACTAGCGGTTTACAATGAGCAGTTCTTC
CASSQELAVYNEQFF
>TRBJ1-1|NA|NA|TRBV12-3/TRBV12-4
TGTGCCAGCAGTTTGACAGTGAACACTGAAGCTTTCTTT
CASSLTVNTEAFF
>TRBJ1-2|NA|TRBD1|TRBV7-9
TGTGCCAGCAGCTCTGCTCCGGGACAGGGGCTAGGCGGCTACACCTTC
CASSSAPGQGLGGYTF
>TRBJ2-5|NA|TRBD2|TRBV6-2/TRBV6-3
TGTGCCAGCAGTAACCCCGCTTTGGGTAGCGGGCAAGAGACCCAGTACTTC
CASSNPALGSGQETQYF
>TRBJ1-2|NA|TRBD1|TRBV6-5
TGTGCCAGCAGTTACGAGGGACAGGGGGCACGAGGCTACACCTTC
CASSYEGQGARGYTF
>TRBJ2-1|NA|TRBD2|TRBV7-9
TGTGCCAGCAGCTCGGGGCGGGCACTAGCGGTTCTCAATGAGCAGTTCTTC
CASSSGRALAVLNEQFF
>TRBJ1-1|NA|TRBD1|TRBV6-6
TGTGCCAGCAGTGGTGACAGGGGGGGCACTGAAGCTTTCTTT
CASSGDRGGTEAFF